The source of this T cell receptor beta chain is a study of blood T cells in healthy people across ages. Donation came from healthy Caucasian individuals in Russia who were aged roughly 6 to 95. Investigators took 8.5 to 10 milliliters of peripheral blood from every donor. Using a J-beta primer mix together with a sample-barcoded 5' primer, a second PCR was run for about 6 to 11 cycles. All cDNA molecules were each tagged by a template-switch adaptor with 12 random nucleotides. TCRdb re-derived calls from the 5' RACE reads in MiXCR, one entry per CDR3 protein. The table shows roughly 800,000 distinct CDR3 sequences, with 20% to 25% occurring only once. The germline V and J ends were trimmed by 4 bases and 5 bases, with 12 bases remaining between them. Germline loops: CDR1 SGDLS, CDR2 YYNGEE. The CDR3 runs to 13 residues. The same sample was also studied in work on T cells of mothers and their children. Per that paper: Samples came from a few healthy Caucasian mothers and their six children.

Sequencing was carried out using blood. The rearrangement links TRBV9 to TRBJ1-2; no definite D call. This sequence was found in a boy between 10 and 17 years old in good health. CDR3: CASSRDRPYGYTF. CDR3 DNA: TGTGCCAGCAGCAGGGATCGACCGTATGGCTACACCTTC.